Listed below are T cell receptor beta chains from one sample, sequenced in a study of blood T cell repertoires in COVID-19. Assay used: immunoSEQ multiplex PCR; TCRdb lists only in-frame clones, some missing. Among some 190,000 clones listed, under 90% were seen once. The sample taken for sequencing was peripheral blood. All receptors come from a woman older than 75 with active or convalescent COVID-19. Both conserved end residues are part of each CDR3. D genes are given only for firm matches. A row's size may be missing; if present it is once, few, many or a size class.

j_call | clone_size | d_call | v_call | cdr3_nt | cdr3_aa
TRBJ2-7 | NA | NA | TRBV9 | TGTGCCAGCAGCGTAGAGCTAAGCTCCTACGAGCAGTACTTC | CASSVELSSYEQYF
TRBJ2-2 | NA | NA | TRBV2 | TGTGCCAGCAGAGGACAATTCAGTGCGAACACCGGGGAGCTGTTTTTT | CASRGQFSANTGELFF
TRBJ2-1 | NA | NA | TRBV29-1 | TGCAGCGCCGATCATCCAGAACAATACAATGAGCAGTTCTTC | CSADHPEQYNEQFF
TRBJ1-4 | NA | NA | TRBV25-1 | TGTGCCAGCAGTTCAACAGGATTGCGTGAAAAACTGTTTTTT | CASSSTGLREKLFF
TRBJ2-1 | NA | NA | TRBV7-9 | TGTGCCAGCAGCCCCAATTCGGGTCCGGTGAACTACAATGAGCAGTTCTTC | CASSPNSGPVNYNEQFF
TRBJ1-5 | NA | TRBD1 | TRBV19 | TGTGCCAGTAGTCCCCGGACAGGAACAAGCAATCAGCCCCAGCATTTT | CASSPRTGTSNQPQHF
TRBJ1-1 | NA | TRBD1 | TRBV10-3 | TGTGCCACCGGACAGGGAAACACTGAAGCTTTCTTT | CATGQGNTEAFF
TRBJ2-7 | once | TRBD2 | TRBV5-1 | TGCGCCAGCAGCTTGGGAACGCTGGCGGGAGGAAGGTACGAGCAGTACTTC | CASSLGTLAGGRYEQYF
TRBJ2-7 | NA | NA | TRBV2 | TGTGCCAGCGGCCACCCCGTGGAGCAGTACTTC | CASGHPVEQYF
TRBJ1-3 | few | NA | TRBV6-5 | TGTGCCAGCAGCTTCGGGGGGCAGGGAAACACCATATATTTT | CASSFGGQGNTIYF
TRBJ2-7 | NA | TRBD1 | TRBV5-4 | TGTGCCAGCAGCTTCCCGGGGGACAGGGACGAGCAGTACTTC | CASSFPGDRDEQYF
TRBJ2-3 | NA | TRBD2 | TRBV7-9 | TGTGCCAGCAGCCAGGGATGGGGACTAGCGGGAGGAACAGATACGCAGTATTTT | CASSQGWGLAGGTDTQYF
TRBJ2-7 | NA | NA | TRBV2 | TGTGCCAGCAGTGAATTCGATGGACTTCTCTTC | CASSEFDGLLF
TRBJ1-2 | once | TRBD1 | TRBV28 | TGTGCCAGCAGTTCGTCAGCCGGGACAGCTAACTATGGCTACACCTTC | CASSSSAGTANYGYTF
TRBJ1-5 | NA | NA | TRBV6-5 | TGTGCCAGCAGTACCAGGACAAGCAATCAGCCCCAGCATTTT | CASSTRTSNQPQHF
TRBJ2-1 | NA | TRBD2 | TRBV27 | TGTGCCAGCCGCGATAGCGGGAGGTTGAATGAGCAGTTCTTC | CASRDSGRLNEQFF
TRBJ2-7 | few | NA | TRBV5-1 | TGCGCCAGCAGCGTGGCCCCAAACGGGGAGCAGTACTTC | CASSVAPNGEQYF